Each of the 8 T cell receptor beta chains below was sequenced from the same sample in a study of shared T cell receptors in the human thymus. Sequencing was performed with immunoSEQ multiplex PCR; in TCRdb, only in-frame clones are kept and a portion is missing. The sample has about 710,000 clones, 87% seen once. These data were likewise used in another study, on human thymus T cells.

The sample was thymocytes. These receptor sequences come from a boy under two years old with a congenital heart defect.

J is TRBJ2-2 and V is TRBV27; 8 bases line up with TRBD2. Germline V gene data show CDR1 as MNHEY and CDR2 as SMNVEV (reference sequence). Germline trimming cut 2 bases from V and 7 bases from J; bases unmatched to any gene: 6. This CDR3 is built from 15 residues. This CDR3 reads CASSLAGRVVGELFF. The DNA of the CDR3 is TGTGCCAGCAGTTTAGCCGGGAGGGTAGTCGGGGAGCTGTTTTTT.

This clone has just one count. The chain carries TRBV7-9 and TRBJ1-2; 7 bases fit TRBD1. CDR3 length: 14 amino acids. The V and J ends lost 8 bases and 8 bases, in that order; junction bases with no gene match: 14. Germline V CDR1 and CDR2: SEHNR, FQNEAQ (reference sequence). CDR3 sequence: CASGIDREAGGYTF. CDR3 DNA sequence: TGTGCCAGCGGAATTGACAGGGAGGCAGGGGGCTACACCTTC.

The chain employs TRBV14 and TRBJ2-7; 8 nucleotides align to TRBD2. The germline CDR1 and CDR2 sequences are SGHDN and FVKESK. The CDR3 is 17 amino acids. The junction had 13 bases not matched to a gene; V was cut back by 3 bases and J by 3 bases. CDR3 amino acids: CASSQGNWLAGHYEQYF. CDR3 DNA sequence: TGTGCCAGCAGCCAGGGGAACTGGTTAGCGGGGCACTACGAGCAGTACTTC.

V is TRBV4-3 and J is TRBJ1-2, with D hard to call. Trimming shortened V by 6 bases and J by 7 bases, and 18 bases separated the two germline ends. Per the germline V gene, CDR1 is LGHNA and CDR2 is YSLEER. The CDR3 loop spans 14 amino acids. The CDR3 DNA reads TGCGCCAGCAGTCAAATTCAGGACTCAAGTGGCTACACCTTC. Amino acid sequence: CASSQIQDSSGYTF.

The V and J genes are TRBV11-2 and TRBJ1-6; 9 bases agree with TRBD1. After removal of 6 bases from V and 10 bases from J, the junction contained 13 bases not matched to a gene. This CDR3 region has 16 residues. Germline loops: CDR1 SGHAT, CDR2 FQNNGV. The CDR3 is CASRTTGQGIWSPLHF. The CDR3 bases are TGTGCCAGCAGAACTACGGGACAGGGAATTTGGTCACCCCTCCACTTT.

V and J are TRBV5-6 and TRBJ2-2; 10 bases are shared with TRBD2. This CDR3 has 18 residues. J lost 4 bases, V lost 4 bases, and 13 bases had no gene match. Germline V CDR1 and CDR2: SGHDT, YYEEEE. The CDR3 loop reads CASSLREYLAGGTGELFF. CDR3 bases: TGTGCCAGCAGCCTCCGAGAATATTTAGCGGGAGGCACCGGGGAGCTGTTTTTT.

The V and J genes are TRBV27 and TRBJ2-3; 12 bases are shared with TRBD2. This CDR3 comprises 17 residues. V lost 7 bases to trimming and J lost 1 base; unmatched junction nucleotides: 9. Germline CDR1 MNHEY, CDR2 SMNVEV (reference sequence). CDR3 in amino acids: CASIELAGGTGTDTQYF. The DNA for the CDR3 is TGTGCCAGCATCGAACTAGCGGGAGGCACGGGCACAGATACGCAGTATTTT.

The CDR3 nucleotides are TGTGCCAGCAGCTTGTCCAGGGGGCCTGGGGCCAACGTCCTGACTTTC. Translating gives CASSLSRGPGANVLTF. The V and J genes are TRBV5-5 and TRBJ2-6; 8 bases align to TRBD1. Germline-derived CDR1 and CDR2 are SGHKS and YYEKEE (reference sequence). CDR3 length: 16 amino acids. The V gene end was trimmed by 1 base and the J gene end by 2 bases; junction bases not matched to a gene: 2.